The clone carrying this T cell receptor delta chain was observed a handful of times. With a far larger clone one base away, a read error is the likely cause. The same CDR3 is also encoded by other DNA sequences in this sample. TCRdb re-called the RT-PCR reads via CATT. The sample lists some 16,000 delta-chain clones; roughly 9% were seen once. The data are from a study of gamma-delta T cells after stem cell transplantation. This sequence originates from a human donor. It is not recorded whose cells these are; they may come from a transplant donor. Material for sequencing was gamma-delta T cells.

The DNA of the CDR3 is TGTGCCTGTGACACCGTTGGGGATAGAAATAACTGGGACACTCGACAGATGTTTTTC. Protein product: CACDTVGDRNNWDTRQMFF. The chain is built from TRDV2 and TRDJ3, with D possibly being TRDD3 (7 bases). This CDR3 has 19 amino acids. In germline, CDR1 is GEAIGNYY, CDR2 EKD.